This TCR beta chain was recorded in a study of PD-1 blockade in classical Hodgkin lymphoma. Clones were read by immunoSEQ multiplex PCR, and TCRdb kept only the in-frame ones, dropping some. Of some 90,000 clones listed, around 90% are singletons. Each and every patient relapsed after autologous stem cell transplantation, and patients got differing brentuximab vedotin exposure. Each best response was a complete response, a partial response or progressive disease. The CDR3 contains 15 residues. CDR1 SEHNR and CDR2 FQNEAQ come from the germline V gene (reference sequence). V gave up 1 base and J gave up 4 bases, with 10 bases separating them. Study conclusions and caveats: Patients who responded completely had about the same baseline diversity as newly diagnosed patients.

Note on this clone: The antigen is undetermined.

This TCR was sampled from a human donor with classical Hodgkin lymphoma. Here the sequenced sample was peripheral blood mononuclear cells (PBMCs), taken before the second cycle of nivolumab. J is TRBJ1-4 and V is TRBV7-9; the D is unclear. CDR3 sequence reads: CASSLGTHFNEKLFF. The CDR3 nucleotides read TGTGCCAGCAGCTTAGGGACCCACTTTAATGAAAAACTGTTTTTT.